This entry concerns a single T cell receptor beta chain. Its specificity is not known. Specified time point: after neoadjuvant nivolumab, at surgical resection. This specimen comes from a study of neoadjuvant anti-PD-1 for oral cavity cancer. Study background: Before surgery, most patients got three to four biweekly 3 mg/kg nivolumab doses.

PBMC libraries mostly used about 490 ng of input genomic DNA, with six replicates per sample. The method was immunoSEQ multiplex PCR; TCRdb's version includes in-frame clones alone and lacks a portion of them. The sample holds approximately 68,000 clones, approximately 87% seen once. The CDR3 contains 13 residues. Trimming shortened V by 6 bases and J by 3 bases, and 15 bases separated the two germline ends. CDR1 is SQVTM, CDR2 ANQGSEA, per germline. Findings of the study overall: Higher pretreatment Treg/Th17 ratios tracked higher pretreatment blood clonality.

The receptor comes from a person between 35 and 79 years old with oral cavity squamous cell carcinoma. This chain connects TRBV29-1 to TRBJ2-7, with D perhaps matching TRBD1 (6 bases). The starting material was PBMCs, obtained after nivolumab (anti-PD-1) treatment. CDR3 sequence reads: CSVGSGQLYEQYF. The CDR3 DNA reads TGCAGCGTCGGGTCTGGACAGCTCTACGAGCAGTACTTC.